These 2 T cell receptor beta chains were sequenced from one sample in a study of vaccination and CD4 T cells after COVID-19. TCRdb re-called the PCR reads through MiXCR, storing one row per CDR3 protein. The table shows 31,000 or so distinct CDR3 sequences, with 45% to 50% occurring only once. The time point was: late sampling 161 to 241 days after vaccination in three convalescent patients. This specimen consisted of CD4+ T cells from blood, obtained about 7 months after SARS-CoV-2 vaccination. These receptors originate from a human donor who had recovered from COVID-19.

V gene TRBV7-9 combines with J gene TRBJ2-5, with D perhaps TRBD2 (6 bases). The germline V gene has CDR1 SEHNR and CDR2 FQNEAQ (reference sequence). V was trimmed by 1 base and J by 3 bases, leaving 9 bases between them. There are 14 residues in the CDR3. CDR3 region: CASSLEGLKETQYF. The CDR3 DNA sequence: TGTGCCAGCAGCTTAGAGGGACTGAAAGAGACCCAGTACTTC.

The gene calls are TRBV29-1 and TRBJ1-2, with 8 bases lining up with TRBD1. This CDR3 is built from 13 residues. Germline trimming cut 5 bases from V and 8 bases from J; bases unmatched to any gene: 10. Germline V gene sequence: CDR1 SQVTM, CDR2 ANQGSEA. CDR3 in amino acids: CSVFEDRGYGYTF. CDR3 bases: TGCAGCGTTTTCGAAGACAGGGGTTACGGCTACACCTTC.